This TCR beta chain was sequenced in a study of blood T cell repertoires in COVID-19 (dated by TCRdb to the early 2020s). General notes on the study: The collaborator samples originated in the United States, Italy and Spain and spanned the acute and convalescent phases of COVID-19. The prospective study material was composed of cDNA or gDNA derived from T cells, B-cell-depleted T cells, or PBMCs. The dataset comprised deeply sampled blood TCRbeta repertoires from subjects exposed to, actively infected with, or recovered from COVID-19. The repertoires were released in a freely available public database intended as a resource for research on the immune response to SARS-CoV-2. The samples were drawn from the first 160 participants of the ongoing ImmuneRACE study and from roughly 1,300 subjects provided by 6 global collaborators. Sample metadata almost always included a de-identified subject ID, COVID-19 status, age in years and sex. HLA class I and class II types, where available, came from metadata supplied by the sample provider rather than from assay-based typing.

Notes on this clone: Its antigen has not been determined. No qualities accompany the bases; no much larger clone lies one base away.

Cut back by 5 bases and 3 bases, the V and J ends lie 28 bases apart. CDR1 and CDR2 (MNHEY, SVGEGT) derive from the germline V gene. Reading from cysteine to phenylalanine, the CDR3 counts 19 amino acids. The only DNA kept is the CDR3, 57 bases in frame from the first base. Summary of the overall study and its limitations: The quantity of clinical and demographic metadata differed by source and by participant and was supplied without curation.

TCRbeta CDR3 regions were amplified from genomic DNA by means of the immunoSEQ Assay, a bias-controlled multiplex PCR. In the authors' own workflow: The number of nucleated cells in each sample was estimated by amplification of reference gene primers within the assay. To quantify the absolute abundance of each unique TCRbeta CDR3 rearrangement, sequence reads were collapsed and filtered. For each sample, productive Simpson clonality was calculated as the square root of Simpson's diversity index across productive rearrangements. The clones in this table, taken by TCRdb from immuneACCESS, are in-frame only. Not every clone is retained; where verified, under half of the shortfall comes from an unresolved V gene, and the cause of the rest is unknown. For V, J and clone size, that table is used; D and trimming come from the DNA. The sample table shows about 54,000 clones, and roughly 80% are seen once. The ten largest clones take up roughly 5.7% of the sample.

Each collaborating institution followed its own protocols to collect whole blood in K2EDTA tubes. For TCRbeta analysis, collaborators shipped samples in one of three forms: frozen whole blood, isolated PBMCs, or DNA extracted from either of those sample types. The sequence was obtained from a human donor in a cohort sampled during active COVID-19. Recombination connected TRBV6-2 or TRBV6-3 to TRBJ1-1, and possibly TRBD1, on 5 matching bases. The specimen was peripheral blood. The base sequence is TGTGCCAGCAGTGCGCCCCTGGGACTCTTCGGAGTTGGTCACACTGAAGCTTTCTTT. Translation gives CASSAPLGLFGVGHTEAFF.